Detailed here is one TCR beta chain. This specimen belongs to a study of STAT5B mutations in CD4+ large granular lymphocyte leukemia. Sequencing was at survey level. Some clones are missing from TCRdb's copy, which holds only in-frame ones; the method was immunoSEQ multiplex PCR. The sample records 20,000 to 25,000 clones, 82% being singletons. V shed 6 bases and J 0 bases; nucleotides not matched to a gene: 2. Germline loops: CDR1 SNHLY, CDR2 FYNNEI. The CDR3 covers 13 residues. The sample taken for sequencing was CD4+ T cells from blood buffy coats. The V and J genes are TRBV2 and TRBJ2-7, with 7 bases fitting TRBD2. This TCR came from a human donor in good health. CDR3 nucleotides: TGTGCCAGCAGGCGGGAGACCTCCTACGAGCAGTACTTC. It codes for CASRRETSYEQYF.